These 3 T cell receptor beta chains were all obtained from the same sample, sequenced in a study of regulatory T cells in long-lasting Graves disease. The time point denotes: newly diagnosed GD, antithyroid drugs for less than 3 months. The TCR library was made from RNA that had been extracted from PBMCs in TRIzol. According to the study, TCR beta libraries were built with iRepertoire HTBI primers and CDR3-region Arm-PCR. TCRdb re-derived calls from the multiplex PCR reads in MiXCR, one entry per CDR3 protein. Of over 400,000 distinct CDR3 sequences in the sample, around 15% are singletons; the top ten hold more than 15%. The same sample was also used in a study of T cells in Graves' hyperthyroidism and ophthalmopathy.

The sequenced sample was peripheral blood mononuclear cells (PBMCs), obtained at new diagnosis, from a patient treated with antithyroid drugs. These receptors all come from a woman between 50 and 59 years old with Graves disease.

Many counts were recorded for this clonotype. This chain connects TRBV6-5 to TRBJ1-4, with D maybe TRBD1 (5 bases). V dropped 2 bases and J dropped 2 bases, with 6 bases sitting between them. Germline V gene sequence: CDR1 MNHEY, CDR2 SVGAGI. The CDR3 totals 14 residues. The CDR3 DNA sequence: TGTGCCAGCAGTTACGGGGGGACTAATGAAAAACTGTTTTTT. Amino acid sequence: CASSYGGTNEKLFF.

This clonotype was seen repeatedly, ten times or more. This chain connects TRBV7-3 to TRBJ2-1, with 8 bases identical to TRBD2. With 4 bases clipped from V and 3 bases from J, the junction kept 11 bases outside the gene matches. The CDR3 length is 17 residues. Germline lookup yields CDR1 SGHTA and CDR2 FQGTGA. CDR3 bases: TGTGCCAGCAGCTACGATGAGGCGGGAGGTGTCTACAATGAGCAGTTCTTC. Protein sequence: CASSYDEAGGVYNEQFF.

This clonotype was detected a few times. The V call is TRBV6-2 or TRBV6-3, the J call TRBJ2-7; D ambiguous. The V and J ends lost 7 bases and 3 bases respectively, with 13 bases between them. In germline, CDR1 is MNHEY, CDR2 SVGEGT. This CDR3 region has 13 residues. CDR3 in DNA: TGTGCCAGCAATAGTCTGCCTTACTACGAGCAGTACTTC. Its translation is CASNSLPYYEQYF.